The 18 T cell receptor beta chains listed next were all sequenced from one sample in a study of early T cells in non-severe SARS-CoV-2 infection. TCRdb processed the 5' RACE reads anew with MiXCR; each CDR3 protein has one entry. This sample carries 80,000 to 100,000 distinct CDR3 sequences, around 14% of them seen once, and the ten largest clones take roughly 6.4%. Sequencing was done on a sample of whole blood. These receptors all stem from an adult who was a healthcare worker with PCR-confirmed SARS-CoV-2 infection or an uninfected control (not recorded which).

The chain employs TRBV6-6 and TRBJ2-7; no clear D gene. V was cut by 6 bases and J by 4 bases, with 16 bases left in between. Germline CDR1 MNHNY, CDR2 SVGAGI (reference sequence). The CDR3 runs 14 residues. CDR3 protein: CASREQRPAYEQYF. Written as DNA, the CDR3 is TGTGCCAGCAGAGAACAGCGCCCAGCTTACGAGCAGTACTTC.

The V call is TRBV12-3 or TRBV12-4, the J call TRBJ1-1; 7 bases are shared with TRBD1. V shed 6 bases and J 1 base; nucleotides not matched to a gene: 5. CDR3 length equals 14 residues. The CDR3 spells CASSTGQSNTEAFF. The CDR3, as DNA: TGTGCCAGCAGCACGGGACAGTCGAACACTGAAGCTTTCTTT.

This clonotype was recorded many times. V is TRBV3-1 and J is TRBJ1-5; 10 nucleotides match TRBD1. Germline CDR1 is LGHDT and CDR2 is YNNKEL (reference sequence). The length of the CDR3 is 14 residues. V gave up 4 bases and J gave up 6 bases; unmatched junction bases: 3. CDR3 sequence (DNA): TGTGCCAGCAGCCGTGACAGGGGGCTTCAGCCCCAGCATTTT. Translating gives CASSRDRGLQPQHF.

This clonotype has more than one count but fewer than ten. No conserved phenylalanine or tryptophan ends this CDR3, so it is likely a read error. V usage is TRBV7-6 and J usage is TRBJ2-5; no definite D call. The CDR3 is 12 residues long. CDR1 is SGHVS and CDR2 is FNYEAQ in the germline V gene. Trimming removed 1 base at V and 4 bases at J, with 4 bases between. CDR3 in DNA: TGTGCCAGCAGCTTAGACCGAGAGACCCAGTACCTC. Protein sequence: CASSLDRETQYL.

The table lists this clonotype with many counts. The rearrangement uses TRBV20-1 and TRBJ2-7; no reliable D call. V lost 0 bases, J lost 4 bases, and 16 bases lay in between. The CDR3 runs 15 residues. Germline values: CDR1 DFQATT, CDR2 SNEGSKA (reference sequence). The CDR3 region is CSARETGGALYEQYF. The CDR3 nucleotides read TGCAGTGCTAGAGAGACCGGCGGAGCGCTTTACGAGCAGTACTTC.

CDR3: CASSQDAADSYEQYF. The CDR3 region has the DNA TGCGCCAGCAGCCAAGATGCGGCCGACTCCTACGAGCAGTACTTC. The rearrangement uses TRBV4-1 and TRBJ2-7; no reliable D call. The CDR3 contains 15 residues. V shed 0 bases and J shed 0 bases, with 9 bases lying between them. Germline lookup yields CDR1 MGHRA and CDR2 YSYEKL.

At least ten counts were recorded for this clonotype. The chain couples TRBV6-1 to TRBJ2-7; D may be TRBD1 or TRBD2 (5 bases each). Germline V CDR1 and CDR2: MNHNS, SASEGT. V was shortened by 4 bases and J by 3 bases, with 16 bases between the two germline ends. This CDR3 comprises 15 residues. This CDR3 reads CASSVVGDVYYEQYF. CDR3 in DNA: TGTGCCAGCAGTGTGGTGGGGGACGTATACTACGAGCAGTACTTC.

This clonotype was seen only a few times. This chain links TRBV7-6 with TRBJ1-2, with D possibly being TRBD1 (6 bases). The germline CDR1 and CDR2 sequences are SGHVS and FNYEAQ. Trimming cost V 4 bases and J 3 bases, with 15 bases left between them. The CDR3 extends over 15 amino acids. The CDR3 loop is CASSSSLDRDYGYTF. CDR3 sequence (DNA): TGTGCCAGCAGCTCATCATTGGACAGAGACTATGGCTACACCTTC.

Here the CDR3 reads CSPPKAHAFF. The CDR3 DNA sequence: TGCAGTCCTCCCAAGGCCCACGCTTTCTTT. The chain couples TRBV20-1 to TRBJ1-1; D remains ambiguous. This CDR3 contains 10 residues. The germline gives CDR1 DFQATT, CDR2 SNEGSKA (reference sequence). V was clipped by 8 bases and J by 11 bases, with 15 bases between them.

The chain employs TRBV29-1 and TRBJ2-7; D ambiguous. Trimming removed 3 bases from V and 2 bases from J, with 8 bases in between. The CDR3 is 12 amino acids. Germline loops: CDR1 SQVTM, CDR2 ANQGSEA. CDR3 residues: CSVDAGAYEQYF. As DNA, the CDR3 is TGCAGCGTTGATGCAGGAGCCTACGAGCAGTACTTC.

The sample holds many counts of this clonotype. The chain joins TRBV7-9 to TRBJ1-1; D gene uncertain. The V and J ends lost 2 bases and 4 bases respectively, with 8 bases between them. This CDR3 is built from 13 residues. Germline CDR1 SEHNR, CDR2 FQNEAQ (reference sequence). The CDR3 protein is CASSLWPRTEAFF. CDR3 sequence (DNA): TGTGCCAGCAGCTTATGGCCTCGCACTGAAGCTTTCTTT.

This clonotype was observed a few times. This chain connects TRBV11-1 to TRBJ2-5; no clear D. This CDR3 has 16 amino acids. V lost 3 bases and J 2 bases, leaving 16 bases between the germline ends. Germline CDR1 reads SGHAT; CDR2 reads FQDESV (reference sequence). The chain's CDR3 is CASSFQAISPQETQYF. In DNA form, the CDR3 reads TGTGCCAGCAGCTTTCAAGCCATAAGCCCACAAGAGACCCAGTACTTC. Together with reference TRBV11-1 and TRBJ2-5, the CDR3 gives the full variable domain: EAEVAQSPRYKITEKSQAVAFWCDPISGHATLYWYRQILGQGPELLVQFQDESVVDDSQLPKDRFSAERLKGVDSTLKIQPAELGDSAMYLCASSFQAISPQETQYFGPGTRLLVL.

This clonotype has a handful of counts. The gene calls are TRBV28 and TRBJ2-3; TRBD2 matches at 7 bases. Germline CDR1 MDHEN, CDR2 SYDVKM. The CDR3 runs to 14 residues. V was clipped by 6 bases and J by 3 bases; unmatched bases: 6. CDR3 amino acids: CASRGGGMTDTQYF. The DNA of the CDR3 is TGTGCCAGCAGGGGGGGAGGGATGACAGATACGCAGTATTTT.

This clonotype was seen a few times. The chain couples TRBV20-1 to TRBJ2-2; D is unclear. The ends were cut back, 0 bases at V and 5 bases at J, with 10 bases in the middle. The germline V gene encodes CDR1 DFQATT and CDR2 SNEGSKA (reference sequence). The CDR3 contains 14 residues. DNA for the CDR3: TGCAGTGCTAGAGATCAAGTGGGAACCGGGGAGCTGTTTTTT. Translation gives CSARDQVGTGELFF.

This clonotype occurred a few times. The chain recombines TRBV12-3 or TRBV12-4 with TRBJ1-2, with a possible D match to TRBD1 (6 bases). Trimming pared 2 bases from V and 4 bases from J, leaving 11 bases between. This CDR3 has 14 residues. CDR3 amino acids: CASSLWGLAYGYTF. CDR3 nucleotides: TGTGCCAGCAGTTTATGGGGGCTGGCCTATGGCTACACCTTC.

This clonotype occurred many times. The V gene is TRBV29-1, the J gene TRBJ1-2; D unresolved. V lost 5 bases, J lost 4 bases, and 11 bases lay in between. CDR1 and CDR2 from the germline V gene are SQVTM and ANQGSEA. The CDR3 runs to 12 residues. The CDR3 nucleotides are TGCAGCGTTCGAGAGTTTCCCTATGGCTACACCTTC. The encoded protein is CSVREFPYGYTF.

V is TRBV20-1 and J is TRBJ2-3; TRBD2 matches 7 bases. The CDR3 spans 17 residues. In germline, CDR1 is DFQATT, CDR2 SNEGSKA (reference sequence). Unmatched junction bases numbered 11, after V lost 0 bases and J lost 2 bases. The CDR3 coding sequence is TGCAGTGCTAGAGATTCTCTAGCAAGCGGGAACACAGATACGCAGTATTTT. It specifies CSARDSLASGNTDTQYF.

This clonotype was seen more than once but under ten times. The rearrangement uses TRBV3-1 and TRBJ2-7; no reliable D call. CDR3 length: 14 residues. Trimming stripped 2 bases from V and 5 bases from J, with 13 bases between. Germline lookup yields CDR1 LGHDT and CDR2 YNNKEL (reference sequence). CDR3 loop: CASSQMTVGNEQYF. The CDR3 coding sequence is TGTGCCAGCAGCCAAATGACGGTAGGGAACGAGCAGTACTTC.